The TCR beta chain described here comes from a study of cytomegalovirus exposure and HLA in healthy donors. CDR1 is SQVTM, CDR2 ANQGSEA, per germline. CDR3 length equals 11 residues. Trimming shortened V by 1 base and J by 8 bases, and 8 bases separated the two germline ends. Primers included in the PCR were 60 Vbeta and 13 Jbeta primers. The table came from immunoSEQ multiplex PCR; TCRdb's copy has only in-frame clones and leaves some out. The sample consists of some 130,000 clones, over 75% of them appearing once. This TCR was recovered from a male donor in good health and CMV-seropositive. The chain links TRBV29-1 to TRBJ1-2; perhaps TRBD1 as D (5 bases). Sequenced: PBMCs. The CDR3 loop is CSVEAGGGYTF. In nucleotides, the CDR3 is TGCAGCGTTGAAGCGGGGGGAGGCTACACCTTC.